Shown below are 14 T cell receptor beta chains from a single sample sequenced in a study of CD8+ T cells in alopecia areata. Isolated RNA was reverse transcribed into cDNA used as the sequencing template. The method was immunoSEQ multiplex PCR; TCRdb's version includes in-frame clones alone and lacks a portion of them. The table has 140,000 to 150,000 clones, roughly 46% seen once. The input for sequencing was CD4+ T cells sorted from blood, taken at week 0. These receptors all come from a human donor with alopecia areata.

The sample holds a few counts of this clone. This chain connects TRBV18 to TRBJ2-7; tentatively, D is TRBD2 (6 bases). The V end was cut by 2 bases, the J end by 3 bases, with 8 bases between. Per the germline V gene, CDR1 is KGHSH and CDR2 is LQKENI. The CDR3 runs 13 residues. DNA for the CDR3: TGTGCCAGCTCACCAACGGGAGTCTACGAGCAGTACTTC. It is translated as CASSPTGVYEQYF.

The chain uses TRBV29-1 and TRBJ2-1; 8 nucleotides align to TRBD2. Germline CDR1 SQVTM, CDR2 ANQGSEA. The CDR3 consists of 14 residues. The V segment lost 3 bases and the J segment 4 bases; nucleotides outside the gene matches: 5. CDR3 sequence (DNA): TGCAGCGTTGAGCCAGCGGGGGAGTACAATGAGCAGTTCTTC. This gives the protein CSVEPAGEYNEQFF.

The V call is TRBV5-1, the J call TRBJ2-1; 13 bases align to TRBD2. The CDR3 loop spans 15 amino acids. The junction had 6 bases not matched to a gene; V was cut back by 3 bases and J by 9 bases. Germline loops: CDR1 SGHRS, CDR2 YFSETQ. The chain's CDR3 is CASSSGLAGVSEQFF. DNA for the CDR3: TGCGCCAGCAGCTCAGGACTAGCGGGAGTGAGTGAGCAGTTCTTC.

This chain joins TRBV14 and TRBJ2-5, with D possibly TRBD2 on 5 matching bases. There are 13 residues in the CDR3. Germline V CDR1 and CDR2: SGHDN, FVKESK. V lost 4 bases and J lost 4, with 10 bases in between. CDR3 region: CASSLGGAETQYF. CDR3 nucleotide sequence: TGTGCCAGCAGCCTAGGAGGTGCAGAGACCCAGTACTTC.

This chain links TRBV14 with TRBJ1-1, with 9 nucleotides matching TRBD1. Trimming removed 2 bases from V and 0 bases from J; junction bases left unmatched: 10. The length of the CDR3 is 18 residues. Germline CDR1 SGHDN, CDR2 FVKESK. Here the CDR3 reads CASSQFTGTGKMNTEAFF. The DNA of the CDR3 is TGTGCCAGCAGCCAATTCACCGGGACAGGGAAGATGAACACTGAAGCTTTCTTT.

The chain recombines TRBV6-5 with TRBJ2-7; perhaps TRBD1 as D (5 bases). With 0 bases removed from V and 2 bases from J, the gap between germline ends came to 8 bases. The CDR3 has 14 residues. Germline-derived CDR1 and CDR2 are MNHEY and SVGAGI. CDR3 nucleotide sequence: TGTGCCAGCAGTTACTCGGGCAGGGCCTACGAGCAGTACTTC. Residues: CASSYSGRAYEQYF.

This clone was seen only a few times. V and J are TRBV7-2 and TRBJ2-5; 7 nucleotides line up with TRBD2. Germline V gene sequence: CDR1 SGHTA, CDR2 FQGNSA. The CDR3 runs 15 residues. The ends lost 3 bases at V and 4 bases at J; junction bases unmatched: 8. CDR3 sequence (DNA): TGTGCCAGCAGCTTCCAAGCGGGATCAGGAGAGACCCAGTACTTC. Translated, it gives CASSFQAGSGETQYF.

This clone was picked up a small number of times. The chain links TRBV29-1 to TRBJ2-3; the D is unclear. With 0 bases removed from V and 6 bases from J, the gap between germline ends came to 10 bases. Germline V gives CDR1 SQVTM, CDR2 ANQGSEA. The CDR3 totals 13 residues. The CDR3 DNA reads TGCAGCGTTGAAGATAAGGCAACTGATACGCAGTATTTT. Protein: CSVEDKATDTQYF.

The rearrangement links TRBV7-9 to TRBJ2-5; 11 bases map to TRBD2. This CDR3 spans 13 amino acids. From germline, CDR1 is SEHNR and CDR2 FQNEAQ (reference sequence). With 5 bases clipped from V and 7 bases from J, the junction kept 3 bases outside the gene matches. CDR3 nucleotides: TGTGCCAGCAGCCCCGGACTAGCGGGGACCCAGTACTTC. It encodes CASSPGLAGTQYF.

This clone was observed a single time. The V and J genes are TRBV7-9 and TRBJ2-7, with D perhaps TRBD2 (8 bases). Trimming pared 4 bases from V and 4 bases from J, leaving 29 bases between. The CDR3 covers 19 residues. In germline, CDR1 is SEHNR, CDR2 FQNEAQ (reference sequence). CDR3 amino acids: CASSSAGTEGGRRKYEQYF. The CDR3 DNA sequence: TGTGCCAGCAGCTCGGCAGGGACAGAGGGCGGGAGGAGGAAGTACGAGCAGTACTTC.

The chain has TRBV9 and TRBJ1-3; the match to TRBD1 covers 8 bases. After removal of 1 base from V and 7 bases from J, the junction contained 1 base not matched to a gene. Germline values: CDR1 SGDLS, CDR2 YYNGEE. This CDR3 has 13 residues. In DNA, the CDR3 is TGTGCCAGCAGCGTAACAGGGGGGAACACCATATATTTT. Translation: CASSVTGGNTIYF.

CDR3 sequence (DNA): TGTGCCGCCAACCGGGACCAAGAGACCCAGTACTTC. This encodes CAANRDQETQYF. The V gene is TRBV2, the J gene TRBJ2-5; D remains ambiguous. CDR3 length: 12 residues. The germline V and J ends were trimmed by 11 bases and 0 bases, with 10 bases remaining between them. CDR1 is SNHLY, CDR2 FYNNEI, per germline.

The V gene is TRBV5-1, the J gene TRBJ1-2; 11 positions agree with TRBD1. Germline values: CDR1 SGHRS, CDR2 YFSETQ. This CDR3 is 14 amino acids long. V lost 4 bases and J lost 8; bases outside the gene matches: 7. The DNA for the CDR3 is TGCGCCAGCAGCAGGGGACAGGGGGAAGGCGGCTACACCTTC. Amino acid sequence: CASSRGQGEGGYTF.

V usage is TRBV11-2 and J usage is TRBJ2-7, with D possibly matching TRBD1 (6 bases). The germline V and J ends were trimmed by 5 bases and 9 bases, with 14 bases remaining between them. CDR3 size: 12 residues. The germline gives CDR1 SGHAT, CDR2 FQNNGV. The CDR3 nucleotides read TGTGCCAGCAGCCAAATACAGGGCGGGCAGTACTTC. Translating it yields CASSQIQGGQYF.